This T cell receptor beta chain originates from a study of cytomegalovirus exposure and HLA in healthy donors (dated by TCRdb to about 2017). Context from the whole study: An earlier analysis of several hundred of the donors reported under 300 Gb of sequence data and 95 million to 140 million unique TCR beta sequences obtained from 150 million to 200 million T cells. About 320 gigabases of sequencing data and some 85 million unique TCR sequences were included in an early release covering several hundred HLA-typed donors. Donor age, sex, ethnicity and CMV serostatus were compiled alongside the repertoire data. The study used immunosequencing to profile the T cell repertoires of approximately 630 subjects and linked those repertoires to cytomegalovirus serostatus. Several DR-DQ haplotypes were treated as single units for association and clustering because of strong linkage in the cohort. To decide whether each TCR beta V gene segment behaved as functional or pseudogenic, an earlier analysis of approximately 590 of the donors relied on high-throughput TCR beta sequencing. The study aimed to test whether signatures of past pathogen exposure could be identified by cataloging public T cell receptors. A later analysis re-analyzed previously published TCR beta repertoires from 600 to 850 donors and added high-resolution HLA genotyping to study TCR occurrence patterns. Typing coverage varied by locus: roughly 629-640 donors for A, B, C, DRB1 and DQB1; roughly 510 for DQA1; 600 to 610 for DPA1; roughly 470 for DPB1. All discovery cohort repertoires had been generated on a single sequencing platform. The genetic ancestry cluster associated with self-reported Caucasian donors included 81% of the roughly 400 genotyped donors. To predict cytomegalovirus infection status, the study brought together high-throughput TCR immunosequencing, statistical association of individual TCRs with disease status, and machine learning. In the later analysis, no new phenotypic data were used to find candidate immune exposures; instead, reliance was placed on TCR beta sequences and their occurrence across donors. On average, around 240,000 unique TCR beta nucleotide sequences were sequenced per donor among about 400 genotyped donors of the cohort, with 15% to 20% of those sequences being non-productive. In a later genetic analysis, genome-wide SNP genotypes for about 60% of the 666 donors were used, and that subset was treated as a discovery cohort. Both class I and class II loci were covered by HLA typing, at four-digit resolution. Besides the first cohort of 666 subjects, a separate validation cohort made up of about 120 different subjects was used.

Library prep was done by the immunoSEQ multiplex PCR assay. For the multiplex PCR, a mixture combining 60 forward primers for TCR Vbeta segments and 13 reverse primers for TCR Jbeta segments was used. The CDR3 region of rearranged TCR beta genes was amplified from genomic DNA with a multiplex PCR assay. On the Illumina HiSeq System, the amplified TCR beta libraries were sequenced as 87-base-pair reads. Per the source publication's procedure: A later analysis counted about 76 million unique TCR beta chains across the 670 or so repertoires, and some 11 million of these chains were shared by at least two donors. A nearest-neighbor algorithm error-corrected the raw reads and collapsed the reads into unique sequences, merging closely related sequences to remove PCR and sequencing errors. V, D and J gene segments were assigned by aligning CDR3 sequences to IMGT reference sequences. For a sequence to be retained, a match of at least six nucleotides to both a V gene segment and a J gene segment was required. Rearrangements were called productive when the CDR3 lacked stop codons and stayed in frame with V and J; all others were non-productive. CDR3 was defined according to IMGT convention as the region running from the second conserved V-encoded cysteine to the conserved J-encoded phenylalanine. The earlier analysis of about 610 of the donors excluded sequences that lacked an unambiguous match to a single V gene segment. An earlier analysis of over 450 of the donors classified V segments as functional when productive rearrangements were above 56.7% and as segregating when the standard deviation between donors was above 5%. A statistical classification framework was built for diagnosing cytomegalovirus status from the catalog of TCR beta chain sequences. In a later analysis, TCR nucleotide sequences were compared against IMGT/GENE-DB human TR gene sequences so that V and J genes could be assigned. A later analysis assigned CDR3 sequences and most-parsimonious VDJ recombination scenarios with the TCRdist pipeline. In a later analysis, each TCR beta chain was defined by its CDR3 amino acid sequence together with its V-gene family, and reads lacking a unique V-gene family were excluded. A later analysis removed roughly 590 highly shared, low-generation-probability nucleotide sequences to deal with suspected cross-contamination and a sequencing artifact. For each public chain, a later analysis derived a clonal expansion index from normalized ranks of inferred template counts within each repertoire. A later analysis computed generation probabilities with a VDJ recombination model fitted to out-of-frame rearrangements, and checked the results against IGoR. Hypergeometric tests were used in a later analysis to score TCR-TCR, TCR-HLA and TCR-CMV co-occurrence, with a repertoire-size bias correction applied to the TCR pairs. In a later analysis, false discovery rates were estimated by permuting HLA or CMV assignments 20 times. In a later analysis, co-occurring TCRs were grouped with DBSCAN, and TCRdist sequence similarity was added when clustering was performed within HLA-allele-positive subsets. Repertoires with fewer than 30,000 or more than 120,000 public chains, plus five repertoires with anomalous nucleotide sharing, were excluded from co-occurrence clustering. Sourced from immuneACCESS, this table was stored by TCRdb with only in-frame sequences that have V and J called. A share of the clones is absent; for the studies checked, an unresolved V gene accounts for under half, and the remainder has no known explanation. V and J calls and clone size come straight from that table; D and trimming were deduced from the DNA. Here the sample has 100,000 to 150,000 clones; approximately 80% occur a single time. The ten largest account for about 4% of the sample.

Details on this clone: Its antigen is unknown. There are no base qualities to consult, and no much larger clone falls within one base.

There are 16 amino acids in the CDR3, from cysteine to phenylalanine inclusive. The kept DNA is CDR3 alone, 48 bases in frame from the first base. CDR1 and CDR2, looked up from the germline V gene, are MNHNS and SASEGT. The V and J ends are trimmed by 0 bases and 1 base, leaving 12 bases between them. In total, about 650 healthy bone marrow donors made up the cohort. At the time of sampling, all cohort members were nominally healthy, though unrecorded immune exposures were likely present. The donor tested CMV seronegative and was one of the 352 seronegative cohort members. A peripheral blood sample was collected from each donor, and TCR beta sequencing was performed on peripheral blood mononuclear cells. Genomic DNA was extracted from the blood cell samples with the Qiagen DNeasy Blood Extraction Kit. Findings and caveats that apply to the study as a whole: A later analysis found that HLA-associated TCR beta chains were more clonally expanded and had lower generation probabilities than equally common non-associated chains. Some IMGT-functional V segments, including TRBV6-2 and TRBV6-3, could not be told apart with the 87-base-pair reads, so those segments were excluded. Only TCR beta chains were sequenced in this cohort, and the absence of alpha or paired-chain data limited detectable features. According to a later analysis, parvovirus B19, influenza, CMV and Epstein-Barr virus appeared linked to several top co-occurrence clusters. In a later genetic analysis, a missense DCLRE1C variant was associated with V-gene and J-gene trimming of TCR beta chains, and the association was replicated in an independent cohort. Sequencing depth was assumed to be roughly uniform across donors in the presence/absence analyses, though that assumption may not hold. A later analysis found that most CMV-associated TCR beta chains appeared HLA-restricted, with HLA associations seemingly driven largely by CMV exposure. A further reported finding was that TCR beta sequences accurately predicted the HLA-A and HLA-B alleles for most subjects in the first cohort. Cytomegalovirus status was reported to be diagnosed by the classifier with high specificity and sensitivity in both the original and validation cohorts. In vitro tests confirmed that a few of the cytomegalovirus-associated TCR beta chains recognize cytomegalovirus antigens. A group of highly shared sequence variants was considered likely to be a technical artifact of the sequencing pipeline. Compared with the approximately 600-donor mean, donors in an Asian-associated ancestry cluster had fewer N-insertions in productive TCRs, according to a later genetic analysis. According to the authors, the approach could potentially be generalized to other disease states and immunological phenotypes. In the study, around 160 TCR beta chains were listed as associated with cytomegalovirus. According to a later analysis, TCR association rates differed among HLA loci, with DRB1 alleles showing the most associated TCRs and HLA-C alleles showing the fewest. The earlier analysis of nearly 600 of the donors excluded 15 to 20 rarely observed V segments, including chromosome 9 orphons, because counts were too low. Broadly in line with IMGT annotations, most TCR beta V segments showed up in productive rearrangements about 90% or about 30% of the time in an earlier analysis of under 700 of the donors. Because some donors lacked HLA typing at each locus, the association tests relied only on the typed subset. For the cohort, immune exposure information was limited to CMV serostatus. Linkage disequilibrium might explain the correlated functional status among segregating V segments, but an unknown experimental factor could not be excluded. At a false discovery rate of 0.05, a later analysis linked 16,951 TCR beta sequences to specific HLA alleles. Most TCR sequences were observed very rarely across donors, whereas some public TCRs were present in many individuals. When HLA alleles, especially DR and DQ, strongly co-occurred, attributing TCR associations to individual alleles was difficult.

Here the chain combines TRBV6-1 and TRBJ2-5, and possibly TRBD1, on 5 matching bases. Sequences were obtained from PBMCs. This clonotype was sampled from a woman between 40 and 55 years old in good health and CMV-seronegative. The DNA reads as follows: TGTGCCAGCAGTGAAGCCCCGGCAGGGCCCCAAGAGACCCAGTACTTC. It translates to CASSEAPAGPQETQYF.